The 32 T cell receptor beta chains in this list originate from one sample, sequenced in a study of early T cells in non-severe SARS-CoV-2 infection. TCRdb ran MiXCR on the 5' RACE reads and lists one entry per CDR3 protein. This sample has 70,000 or so distinct CDR3 sequences, with about an eighth found just once. Sequenced sample: whole blood. The receptors were sampled from an adult who was a healthcare worker with PCR-confirmed SARS-CoV-2 infection or an uninfected control (not recorded which).

The chain links TRBV28 to TRBJ2-1, with D perhaps matching TRBD1 (5 bases). V was shortened by 3 bases and J by 14 bases, with 17 bases between the two germline ends. Germline V gene lookup returns CDR1 MDHEN and CDR2 SYDVKM. The CDR3 has 13 residues. Here the CDR3 reads CASSFSNSGQEFF. Written as DNA, the CDR3 is TGTGCCAGCAGTTTTTCCAACTCAGGGCAAGAGTTCTTC.

This clonotype was seen at least ten times. At one end, the junction sequence differs from germline, possibly due to a read error. The J gene is TRBJ2-7, the V gene TRBV19; D possibly corresponds to TRBD1 (6 bases). The CDR3 contains 15 residues. Germline loops: CDR1 LNHDA, CDR2 SQIVND (reference sequence). The CDR3 DNA reads TGTGCCAGTAGTACCTACAGGGACCTCTCCTCCGAGCAGTACTTC. Amino acid sequence: CASSTYRDLSSEQYF.

This clonotype was seen many times. The chain combines TRBV5-4 with TRBJ1-2; D is undetermined. Germline CDR1 is SGHNT and CDR2 is YYREEE (reference sequence). The CDR3 totals 14 residues. The V end was cut by 0 bases, the J end by 1 base, with 7 bases between. CDR3 DNA: TGTGCCAGCAGCTTGGTGTCAGTTAACTATGGCTACACCTTC. Encoded protein: CASSLVSVNYGYTF.

This clonotype was counted at least ten times. The genes are TRBV7-9 and TRBJ2-7; D is perhaps TRBD2 (6 bases). Germline CDR1 SEHNR, CDR2 FQNEAQ (reference sequence). The CDR3 runs 15 residues. V was cut by 1 base and J by 2 bases, with 12 bases left in between. The CDR3 sequence is CASSLGRWGAYEQYF. CDR3 coding DNA: TGTGCCAGCAGCTTAGGGAGGTGGGGGGCCTACGAGCAGTACTTC.

This clonotype was recorded many times. The chain has TRBV28 and TRBJ2-7; D ambiguous. The V end was cut by 6 bases, the J end by 4 bases, with 10 bases between. The CDR3 covers 12 residues. The V gene's germline CDR1 is MDHEN and CDR2 SYDVKM. This CDR3 reads CASRRSVYEQYF. CDR3 coding DNA: TGTGCCAGCAGACGCTCGGTTTACGAGCAGTACTTC.

This clonotype was detected ten times or more. The rearrangement links TRBV28 to TRBJ2-1; TRBD2 matches 7 bases. This CDR3 is built from 17 residues. Germline V lookup: CDR1 MDHEN, CDR2 SYDVKM. V trimming: 0 bases; J trimming: 5 bases; junction bases outside the gene matches: 10. The CDR3 reads CASSLWALAEDNNEQFF. CDR3 DNA: TGTGCCAGCAGTTTATGGGCCCTAGCGGAAGACAACAATGAGCAGTTCTTC.

This clonotype was observed many times. The chain is built from TRBV29-1 and TRBJ2-1, with D possibly TRBD2 on 6 matching bases. Trimming removed 7 bases at V and 10 bases at J, with 14 bases between. CDR1 is SQVTM and CDR2 is ANQGSEA in the germline V gene. The CDR3 loop spans 11 amino acids. The CDR3 reads CSGDFLREQFF. For the CDR3, the DNA is TGCAGCGGGGACTTTCTGAGGGAGCAGTTCTTC.

This clonotype was detected many times. The CDR3 nucleotides read TGTGCCAGCTCCCTCGCGGGACAGGGGTTCACTGAAGCTTTCTTT. It translates to CASSLAGQGFTEAFF. The genes are TRBV18 and TRBJ1-1; 10 nucleotides agree with TRBD1. The CDR3 extends over 15 amino acids. Germline CDR1 and CDR2: KGHSH and LQKENI. The V segment lost 6 bases and the J segment 4 bases; nucleotides outside the gene matches: 8.

The sample holds a few counts of this clonotype. The chain uses TRBV3-1 and TRBJ1-1, with a possible D match to TRBD1 (5 bases). V was clipped by 1 base and J by 4 bases, with 10 bases between them. The V gene's germline CDR1 is LGHDT and CDR2 YNNKEL (reference sequence). The CDR3 loop spans 14 amino acids. The CDR3, as DNA: TGTGCCAGCAGCCAAGCAGGGTTCGGCACTGAAGCTTTCTTT. Translation: CASSQAGFGTEAFF.

This chain connects TRBV6-5 to TRBJ2-5, with D possibly TRBD1 on 5 matching bases. The CDR3 length is 14 residues. Germline V gives CDR1 MNHEY, CDR2 SVGAGI. V gave up 5 bases and J gave up 2 bases, with 12 bases separating them. The CDR3 bases are TGTGCCAGCAGTCCTACAGGAAGTCAAGAGACCCAGTACTTC. Encoded protein: CASSPTGSQETQYF.

This clonotype was observed many times. The rearrangement uses TRBV12-3 or TRBV12-4 and TRBJ2-7; TRBD2 might be the D (6 bases). Trimming cost V 1 base and J 2 bases, with 9 bases left between them. This CDR3 comprises 14 residues. The CDR3 loop is CASSLGAGTYEQYF. The CDR3 bases are TGTGCCAGCAGTTTAGGGGCGGGGACCTACGAGCAGTACTTC.

The V gene is TRBV14, the J gene TRBJ2-7; 11 nucleotides agree with TRBD1. V shed 2 bases, J shed 2 bases, and the junction held 2 bases outside the gene matches. The germline gives CDR1 SGHDN, CDR2 FVKESK. The CDR3 is 15 residues long. CDR3 nucleotide sequence: TGTGCCAGCAGCCAATGGGGACAGGGGGCCTACGAGCAGTACTTC. It specifies CASSQWGQGAYEQYF.

This clonotype was seen at least ten times. This chain uses TRBV18 with TRBJ1-1; tentative D call: TRBD1 (5 bases). Per germline, CDR1 KGHSH and CDR2 LQKENI. V was shortened by 6 bases and J by 3 bases, with 17 bases between the two germline ends. This CDR3 comprises 15 residues. The CDR3 sequence: CASSLNVQGHTEAFF. The CDR3 coding sequence is TGTGCCAGCTCCCTAAATGTGCAGGGACACACTGAAGCTTTCTTT.

This clonotype was recorded at least ten times. V gene TRBV4-3 combines with J gene TRBJ2-3, with 9 nucleotides matching TRBD1. The CDR3 loop spans 16 amino acids. Germline CDR1 and CDR2: LGHNA and YSLEER. Trimming removed 4 bases from V and 3 bases from J; junction bases left unmatched: 8. CDR3 DNA: TGCGCCAGCAGCCTTACAGGGGGCTATAGAACAGATACGCAGTATTTT. This encodes CASSLTGGYRTDTQYF.

V gene TRBV28 combines with J gene TRBJ2-5, with D unresolved. Germline V lookup: CDR1 MDHEN, CDR2 SYDVKM. The CDR3 runs to 13 residues. Trimming cost V 7 bases and J 5 bases, with 14 bases left between them. The CDR3 region has the DNA TGTGCCAGCACCAAGGACGGAAGGGAGACCCAGTACTTC. Amino acid sequence: CASTKDGRETQYF.

This clonotype was found many times. V usage is TRBV14 and J usage is TRBJ2-3, with D unresolved. The CDR3 is 14 residues long. Trimming took off 1 base at V and 4 bases at J, with 9 bases between the two ends. The germline V gene has CDR1 SGHDN and CDR2 FVKESK. The CDR3 bases are TGTGCCAGCAGCCAAGTTGGATTTGCAGATACGCAGTATTTT. Residues: CASSQVGFADTQYF.

This clonotype was observed a single time. This chain joins TRBV28 and TRBJ2-1, with TRBD2 identical over 13 bases. The CDR3 spans 14 residues. From germline, CDR1 is MDHEN and CDR2 SYDVKM. After removal of 6 bases from V and 9 bases from J, the junction contained 5 bases not matched to a gene. CDR3 in DNA: TGTGCCAGCAGCCGGGGACTAGCGGGGCCTGAGCAGTTCTTC. It translates to CASSRGLAGPEQFF.

This clonotype has at least ten counts. J is TRBJ2-7 and V is TRBV13; D might be TRBD2 (7 bases). This CDR3 has 15 residues. V was cut by 5 bases and J by 0 bases, with 14 bases left in between. Germline CDR1 is PRHDT and CDR2 is FYEKMQ (reference sequence). CDR3 residues: CASSRGAGFSYEQYF. The CDR3 DNA follows: TGTGCCAGCAGCCGGGGGGCGGGATTCTCCTACGAGCAGTACTTC.

Many counts were recorded for this clonotype. Here the CDR3 DNA reads TGTGCCAGCAGTCCCCTACTAGCCTTGGGGGGCACAGATACGCAGTATTTT. Its protein is CASSPLLALGGTDTQYF. The genes are TRBV28 and TRBJ2-3; the D gene is possibly TRBD2 (6 bases). Germline assignment: CDR1 MDHEN and CDR2 SYDVKM. The V end was cut by 5 bases, the J end by 1 base, with 19 bases between. The CDR3 contains 17 residues.

The V call is TRBV10-3, the J call TRBJ2-1, with 9 nucleotides matching TRBD2. Per the germline V gene, CDR1 is ENHRY and CDR2 is SYGVKD. V was pared by 8 bases and J by 9 bases, with 17 bases of the junction left unmatched. The CDR3 length is 16 residues. CDR3 residues: CAIAEGVAGGLIEQFF. The CDR3 coding sequence is TGTGCCATCGCGGAGGGAGTGGCGGGGGGGCTTATTGAGCAGTTCTTC.

This clonotype was recorded many times. This sequence joins TRBV5-1 and TRBJ1-4; TRBD1 agrees at 8 bases. The V gene end was trimmed by 3 bases and the J gene end by 5 bases; junction bases not matched to a gene: 9. The CDR3 spans 16 residues. CDR1 is SGHRS and CDR2 is YFSETQ in the germline V gene. As DNA, the CDR3 is TGCGCCAGCAGCTCTGGACAGGGTAAAGGCAATGAAAAACTGTTTTTT. Translating gives CASSSGQGKGNEKLFF.

The rearrangement joins TRBV20-1 to TRBJ2-1; the D call may be TRBD1 or TRBD2 (5 bases each). Per germline, CDR1 DFQATT and CDR2 SNEGSKA (reference sequence). The V end was cut by 6 bases, the J end by 5 bases, with 5 bases between. The length of the CDR3 is 10 residues. CDR3 sequence (DNA): TGCAGTGCGGGGGACAATGAGCAGTTCTTC. As protein: CSAGDNEQFF.

This clonotype showed up many times. The genes are TRBV29-1 and TRBJ2-3, with no clear D. V gave up 8 bases and J gave up 6 bases, with 21 bases separating them. Per germline, CDR1 SQVTM and CDR2 ANQGSEA. The CDR3 runs 14 residues. The CDR3 DNA follows: TGCAGCCTGAAAGGTGGTTCCGCGGCGGATACGCAGTATTTT. Amino acids: CSLKGGSAADTQYF.

This chain connects TRBV10-3 to TRBJ1-1; D not certain. The V end lost 0 bases, the J end lost 2 bases, and 4 bases lay between the germline ends. Germline CDR1 and CDR2: ENHRY and SYGVKD. This CDR3 region has 13 residues. The CDR3 spells CAISESGNTEAFF. CDR3 DNA sequence: TGTGCCATCAGTGAGTCGGGTAACACTGAAGCTTTCTTT.

This rearrangement joins TRBV15 to TRBJ1-5, with 7 positions matching TRBD1. CDR1 LNHNV and CDR2 YYDKDF come from the germline V gene (reference sequence). J was trimmed by 7 bases and V by 4 bases; bases with no gene match: 7. The CDR3 sequence is 14 residues long. CDR3 protein: CATSKRQGSQPQHF. DNA for the CDR3: TGTGCCACCAGCAAAAGACAGGGCAGCCAGCCCCAGCATTTT.

This clonotype was seen at least ten times. The chain couples TRBV25-1 to TRBJ2-3, with 7 bases lining up with TRBD1. The CDR3 consists of 13 residues. The junction had 1 base not matched to a gene; V was cut back by 6 bases and J by 1 base. From germline, CDR1 is MGHDK and CDR2 SYGVNS. CDR3 loop: CASSDRGTDTQYF. The DNA for the CDR3 is TGTGCCAGCAGCGACAGGGGCACAGATACGCAGTATTTT.

In its sample, this clonotype was seen many times. The rearrangement joins TRBV12-3 or TRBV12-4 to TRBJ2-3, with TRBD2 matching over 14 bases. The junction had 8 bases not matched to a gene; V was cut back by 5 bases and J by 7 bases. This CDR3 has 16 residues. This CDR3 is CASSAGTSGSKNTQYF. In DNA, the CDR3 is TGTGCCAGCAGTGCCGGGACTAGCGGGAGTAAAAATACGCAGTATTTT.

Ten or more counts support this clonotype. V and J are TRBV6-6 and TRBJ2-7; possible D gene TRBD2, 5 bases. This CDR3 has 15 amino acids. Trimming shortened V by 3 bases and J by 1 base, and 13 bases separated the two germline ends. Per germline, CDR1 MNHNY and CDR2 SVGAGI (reference sequence). CDR3 sequence reads: CASSYSGKASYEQYF. The CDR3 bases are TGTGCCAGCAGTTATTCGGGGAAGGCTTCCTACGAGCAGTACTTC.

This clonotype was detected many times. The CDR3 nucleotides read TGCAGTGCTAGAGAAGGGCTAGTAGATGAGCAGTTCTTC. This translates into CSAREGLVDEQFF. The V and J genes are TRBV20-1 and TRBJ2-1; no clear D. The CDR3 sequence is 13 residues long. V dropped 0 bases and J dropped 8 bases, with 11 bases sitting between them. CDR1 and CDR2 (germline): DFQATT, SNEGSKA (reference sequence).

This clonotype was found many times. CDR3 DNA sequence: TGTGCCAGCAGCTTACTACAGGGAACCGGGGAGCTGTTTTTT. It translates to CASSLLQGTGELFF. The rearrangement uses TRBV7-9 and TRBJ2-2; weak D call: TRBD1 (6 bases). CDR1 SEHNR and CDR2 FQNEAQ come from the germline V gene (reference sequence). V lost 2 bases and J lost 5, with 9 bases in between. This CDR3 is built from 14 residues.

The chain recombines TRBV29-1 with TRBJ2-2, with 14 nucleotides matching TRBD2. The J segment lost 7 bases and the V segment lost 7 bases, leaving 8 bases of the junction unmatched. Germline V gene lookup returns CDR1 SQVTM and CDR2 ANQGSEA. The CDR3 sequence is 15 residues long. The CDR3 DNA follows: TGCAGCGCTAGAGGACTAGCGGGAGGAAACGGGGAGCTGTTTTTT. This codes for CSARGLAGGNGELFF.

This clonotype was observed a few times. This chain connects TRBV29-1 to TRBJ2-1, with D tentatively TRBD1 or TRBD2 (5 bases each). CDR3 length: 11 residues. V dropped 7 bases and J dropped 8 bases, with 12 bases sitting between them. Germline loops: CDR1 SQVTM, CDR2 ANQGSEA. The CDR3 here is CSAGLVDEQFF. For the CDR3, the DNA is TGCAGCGCGGGGCTGGTCGATGAGCAGTTCTTC.